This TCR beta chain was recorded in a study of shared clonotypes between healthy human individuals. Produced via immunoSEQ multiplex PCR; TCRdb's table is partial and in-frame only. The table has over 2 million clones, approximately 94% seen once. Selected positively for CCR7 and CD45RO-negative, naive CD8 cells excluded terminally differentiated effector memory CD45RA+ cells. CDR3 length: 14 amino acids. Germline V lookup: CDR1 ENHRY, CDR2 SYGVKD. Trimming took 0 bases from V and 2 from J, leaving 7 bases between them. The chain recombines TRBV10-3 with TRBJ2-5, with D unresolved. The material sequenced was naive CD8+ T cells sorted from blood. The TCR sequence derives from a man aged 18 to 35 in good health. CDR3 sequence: CAISESHLQETQYF. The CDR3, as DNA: TGTGCCATCAGTGAGTCGCACCTACAAGAGACCCAGTACTTC.